The entry that follows covers one T cell receptor (beta chain) sequence. In the authors' workflow: Amplification of reference gene primers provided the estimated nucleated cell counts. Assay used: immunoSEQ multiplex PCR; TCRdb lists only in-frame clones, some missing. V, J and clone size are those of that table, while D and trimming were read from the DNA. The repertoire holds roughly 250,000 clones, with over 80% as singletons. The CDR3 sequence is 14 residues long. Germline values: CDR1 SGHNT, CDR2 YYREEE (reference sequence). V was pared by 0 bases and J by 6 bases, with 9 bases between. The sample originates from a study of blood T cell repertoires in COVID-19. Study context: From T cells, B-cell-depleted T cells, or PBMCs came the material, which was cDNA or gDNA.

This receptor was taken from a woman aged 60 to 75 with active or convalescent COVID-19. The rearrangement links TRBV5-4 to TRBJ2-2; a weak D match, TRBD2 (6 bases). The sequenced sample consisted of peripheral blood. The CDR3 bases are TGTGCCAGCAGCTTGGATCGGGGGTCCGGGGAGCTGTTTTTT. This sequence encodes CASSLDRGSGELFF.